This T cell receptor beta chain was profiled in a study of blood T cell repertoires in COVID-19. This table comes from immunoSEQ multiplex PCR, and its TCRdb copy is limited to in-frame clones, with some not included. The top ten hold about 0.76% of the sample, which has roughly 180,000 clones, roughly 94% seen once. The CDR3 is made up of 15 amino acids. The germline V gene encodes CDR1 LGHNA and CDR2 YNFKEQ. Trimming cost V 1 base and J 7 bases, with 17 bases left between them. The gene calls are TRBV4-2 and TRBJ2-7; TRBD2 might be the D (6 bases). The sequence was collected from a man aged 25-45 years with COVID-19, enrolled during active disease. Sample: peripheral blood. CDR3 DNA sequence: TGTGCCAGCAGCCAAGTCTCCGGGGGTTTTGAAGAGCAGTACTTC. It encodes CASSQVSGGFEEQYF.